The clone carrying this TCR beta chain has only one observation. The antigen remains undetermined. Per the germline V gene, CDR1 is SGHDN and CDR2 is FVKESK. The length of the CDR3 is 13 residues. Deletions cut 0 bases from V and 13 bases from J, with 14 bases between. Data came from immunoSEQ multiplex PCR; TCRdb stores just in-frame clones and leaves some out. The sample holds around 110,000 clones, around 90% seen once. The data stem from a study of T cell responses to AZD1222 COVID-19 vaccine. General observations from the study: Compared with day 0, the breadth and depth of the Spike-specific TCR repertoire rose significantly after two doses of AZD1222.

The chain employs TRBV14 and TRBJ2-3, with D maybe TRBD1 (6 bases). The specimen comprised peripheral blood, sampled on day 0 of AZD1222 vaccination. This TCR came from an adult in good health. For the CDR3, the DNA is TGTGCCAGCAGCCAAGAGGTTGCCGGGACAAAGTATTTT. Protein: CASSQEVAGTKYF.